This entry lists 16 T cell receptor beta chains sequenced from one sample in a study of cytomegalovirus exposure and HLA in healthy donors. Some clones are missing from TCRdb's copy, which holds only in-frame ones; the method was immunoSEQ multiplex PCR. The sample holds some 130,000 clones, about 88% seen once. The sample taken for sequencing was PBMCs. These TCRs come from a man younger than 40 in good health and CMV-seronegative.

The chain links TRBV21-1 to TRBJ1-2; the table assigns TRBD1, which was not confirmed against the DNA. TRBV21-1 is described as a pseudogene. The CDR3 contains 12 residues. CDR3 in DNA: TGTGCCGGCGACAGGGGAGTGGAAGGCTACACCTTC. Protein sequence: CAGDRGVEGYTF.

The rearrangement uses TRBV2 and TRBJ1-1, with unresolved D. The germline gives CDR1 SNHLY, CDR2 FYNNEI. Trimming took off 7 bases at V and 3 bases at J, with 12 bases between the two ends. The CDR3 has 13 residues. CDR3 residues: CASTKEKDTEAFF. CDR3 sequence (DNA): TGTGCCAGCACCAAGGAGAAGGACACTGAAGCTTTCTTT.

This chain joins TRBV2 and TRBJ2-1, with a possible D match to TRBD2 (6 bases). The CDR3 sequence is 13 residues long. Germline V gene lookup returns CDR1 SNHLY and CDR2 FYNNEI. CDR3 nucleotides: TGTGCTCTAGGGACGGGAGCGGACAATGAGCAGTTCTTC. Its translation is CALGTGADNEQFF. Full variable domain (remainder filled in from reference TRBV2 and TRBJ2-1): EPEVTQTPSHQVTQMGQEVILRCVPISNHLYFYWYRQILGQKVEFLVSFYNNEISEKSEIFDDQFSVERPDGSNFTLKIRSTKLEDSAMYFCALGTGADNEQFFGPGTRLTVL.

The chain recombines TRBV5-5 with TRBJ1-5, with TRBD1 as a possible D gene (5 bases). CDR3 length equals 14 residues. The V end was cut by 6 bases, the J end by 4 bases, with 14 bases between. Germline CDR1 is SGHKS and CDR2 is YYEKEE (reference sequence). The CDR3 DNA is TGTGCCAGCACCCAGACAGTCTTTAATCAGCCCCAGCATTTT. Its protein is CASTQTVFNQPQHF.

The genes are TRBV18 and TRBJ1-3; D perhaps matches TRBD1 (5 bases). With 2 bases removed from V and 0 bases from J, the gap between germline ends came to 11 bases. Germline CDR1 is KGHSH and CDR2 is LQKENI. The CDR3 sequence is 16 residues long. CDR3 protein: CASSPLVQDSGNTIYF. The CDR3 DNA sequence: TGTGCCAGCTCACCATTAGTACAGGACTCTGGAAACACCATATATTTT.

V and J are TRBV5-4 and TRBJ2-7, with 10 nucleotides matching TRBD2. From germline, CDR1 is SGHNT and CDR2 YYREEE (reference sequence). V dropped 1 base and J dropped 2; count of bases not matched to a gene: 3. The length of the CDR3 is 15 residues. The CDR3 spells CASSLTSGATYEQYF. CDR3 coding DNA: TGTGCCAGCAGCTTGACTAGCGGGGCCACCTACGAGCAGTACTTC.

The CDR3: CASSYPGQGTFF. The CDR3 bases are TGTGCCAGCAGTTACCCGGGACAGGGGACTTTCTTT. The chain is built from TRBV6-6 and TRBJ1-1, with 10 nucleotides matching TRBD1. J lost 12 bases, V lost 2 bases, and 3 bases had no gene match. The CDR3 is 12 residues long. The germline CDR1 and CDR2 sequences are MNHNY and SVGAGI (reference sequence).

J is TRBJ2-1 and V is TRBV9, with TRBD2 matching over 10 bases. The length of the CDR3 is 17 residues. The V and J ends lost 4 bases and 3 bases, in that order; junction bases with no gene match: 10. The germline V gene encodes CDR1 SGDLS and CDR2 YYNGEE. The CDR3 sequence is CASSSGRLAGGYNEQFF. The CDR3 region has the DNA TGTGCCAGCAGCTCGGGACGGTTAGCGGGGGGCTACAATGAGCAGTTCTTC.

V and J are TRBV27 and TRBJ1-5, with TRBD1 identical over 8 bases. There are 15 residues in the CDR3. The germline V gene has CDR1 MNHEY and CDR2 SMNVEV (reference sequence). V lost 4 bases and J lost 2; bases outside the gene matches: 4. The chain's CDR3 is CASSSKTGGNQPQHF. The CDR3, as DNA: TGTGCCAGCAGTTCCAAGACAGGGGGCAATCAGCCCCAGCATTTT.

This clone was found once. The chain joins TRBV6-5 to TRBJ2-7; 9 bases match TRBD2. Germline CDR1 MNHEY, CDR2 SVGAGI. The CDR3 has 15 residues. The V gene end was trimmed by 7 bases and the J gene end by 3 bases; junction bases not matched to a gene: 10. DNA for the CDR3: TGTGCCAGCACCTACCCGACTAGCGGCCACTACGAGCAGTACTTC. Its protein product is CASTYPTSGHYEQYF.

The V call is TRBV5-5, the J call TRBJ2-3; D is possibly TRBD1 (6 bases). Germline assignment: CDR1 SGHKS and CDR2 YYEKEE (reference sequence). Trimming removed 2 bases from V and 1 base from J, with 11 bases in between. The CDR3 loop spans 15 amino acids. CDR3 bases: TGTGCCAGCAGCTTCAGACAGGACCGCACAGATACGCAGTATTTT. Translating it yields CASSFRQDRTDTQYF.

The rearrangement uses TRBV2 and TRBJ2-7; the D is unclear. The V end was cut by 5 bases, the J end by 5 bases, with 13 bases between. Looked up from germline, CDR1 is SNHLY and CDR2 is FYNNEI. This CDR3 region has 13 residues. The CDR3 DNA follows: TGTGCCAGCAGTAGGAGCCCGGCCCACGAGCAGTACTTC. Amino acid sequence: CASSRSPAHEQYF.

This clone was seen just once. The chain joins TRBV6-1 to TRBJ2-7; TRBD2 is a possible D gene (5 bases). The CDR3 length is 14 residues. V lost 1 base and J lost 3, with 10 bases in between. CDR1 MNHNS and CDR2 SASEGT come from the germline V gene. CDR3 nucleotide sequence: TGTGCCAGCAGTGAAGGGCTAGCAGTCTACGAGCAGTACTTC. Translated, it gives CASSEGLAVYEQYF.

The chain employs TRBV7-9 and TRBJ2-5; 9 bases are a match to TRBD1. Losses at the gene ends were 4 bases for V and 6 bases for J; bases not matched to a gene: 15. Looked up from germline, CDR1 is SEHNR and CDR2 is FQNEAQ (reference sequence). The CDR3 spans 17 residues. The CDR3 DNA reads as TGTGCCAGCAGCTCCCGCAACCTTGACAGGGGGATAAAGACCCAGTACTTC. Translated: CASSSRNLDRGIKTQYF.

This chain links TRBV15 with TRBJ1-3; D uncertain. With 0 bases removed from V and 4 bases from J, the gap between germline ends came to 10 bases. This CDR3 spans 15 amino acids. The germline CDR1 and CDR2 sequences are LNHNV and YYDKDF (reference sequence). Here the CDR3 reads CATSRDRNEGNTIYF. CDR3 in DNA: TGTGCCACCAGCAGAGATCGAAACGAGGGAAACACCATATATTTT.

The V gene is TRBV6-1, the J gene TRBJ1-1, with D possibly TRBD1 on 5 matching bases. Germline-derived CDR1 and CDR2 are MNHNS and SASEGT. The CDR3 spans 14 residues. V was shortened by 4 bases and J by 1 base, with 10 bases between the two germline ends. DNA of the CDR3: TGTGCCAGCAGTGTCCGGGACTCGAACACTGAAGCTTTCTTT. This codes for CASSVRDSNTEAFF.